This T cell receptor (beta chain) was found in a study of control samples from healthy donors and cancer patients. Germline CDR1 LGHDT, CDR2 YNNKEL (reference sequence). V gave up 7 bases and J gave up 8 bases; unmatched junction bases: 8. The CDR3 totals 14 residues. Assay used: immunoSEQ multiplex PCR; TCRdb lists only in-frame clones, some missing. Altogether 76,000 or so clones are present, around 86% being singletons, with the ten largest covering roughly 8.9%. This TCR derives from a woman between 45 and 65 years old with colorectal cancer. The source material was PBMCs. The J gene is TRBJ1-6, the V gene TRBV3-1 (or the pseudogene TRBV3-2), with 7 bases matching TRBD1. Here the CDR3 reads CASITDRVHSPLHF. In nucleotides, the CDR3 is TGTGCCAGCATCACTGACAGGGTACATTCACCCCTCCACTTT.